The 9 T cell receptor beta chains below come from one sample, sequenced in a study of beta chain features in type 1 diabetes. Expressed TCRB transcripts were sequenced after all isolated RNA was converted to cDNA. Profiling relied on immunoSEQ multiplex PCR, and the TCRdb table lists in-frame clones only, not all of them. The profile shows 300,000 to 400,000 clones, around 7.6% of them singletons. Sequenced material: central memory CD4+ T cells from blood. These receptors came from a woman between 18 and 29 years old in good health.

This clone was recorded at least ten times. This sequence joins TRBV28 and TRBJ1-4; TRBD1 is a possible D gene (5 bases). This CDR3 spans 14 amino acids. Deletions cut 3 bases from V and 8 bases from J, with 13 bases between. In germline, CDR1 is MDHEN, CDR2 SYDVKM. The CDR3 reads CASSFGGSTEKLFF. The CDR3 DNA is TGTGCCAGCAGTTTTGGGGGTTCTACGGAAAAACTGTTTTTT.

Only a few counts were recorded for this clone. This chain uses TRBV7-2 with TRBJ2-7; 11 bases align to TRBD2. The CDR3 spans 16 residues. Germline CDR1 and CDR2: SGHTA and FQGNSA. The ends lost 5 bases at V and 3 bases at J; junction bases unmatched: 9. The CDR3 nucleotides are TGTGCCAGCAGCCCCCGGACTAGCGGGCTCAACTACGAGCAGTACTTC. As protein: CASSPRTSGLNYEQYF. Full variable domain (remainder filled in from reference TRBV7-2 and TRBJ2-7): GAGVSQSPSNKVTEKGKDVELRCDPISGHTALYWYRQSLGQGLEFLIYFQGNSAPDKSGLPSDRFSAERTGGSVSTLTIQRTQQEDSAVYLCASSPRTSGLNYEQYFGPGTRLTVT.

Written as DNA, the CDR3 is TGTGCCAGCAGCTTAAACGCGGCCGGGAACTCCTACGAGCAGTACTTC. It is translated as CASSLNAAGNSYEQYF. The chain recombines TRBV7-3 with TRBJ2-7, with D maybe TRBD2 (5 bases). From germline, CDR1 is SGHTA and CDR2 FQGTGA. The CDR3 totals 16 residues. Trimming stripped 1 base from V and 0 bases from J, with 13 bases between.

The V gene is TRBV4-2, the J gene TRBJ2-7; 9 positions agree with TRBD2. After removal of 4 bases from V and 4 bases from J, the junction contained 8 bases not matched to a gene. The germline V gene encodes CDR1 LGHNA and CDR2 YNFKEQ. The CDR3 sequence is 15 residues long. CDR3 sequence reads: CASSRDSGSFYEQYF. The CDR3 coding sequence is TGTGCCAGCAGCCGAGATAGCGGGAGTTTTTACGAGCAGTACTTC.

The table lists this clone with many counts. The chain uses TRBV7-9 and TRBJ1-3; D gene ambiguous. The CDR3 contains 15 residues. CDR1 is SEHNR, CDR2 FQNEAQ, per germline (reference sequence). Trimming shortened V by 5 bases and J by 0 bases, and 11 bases separated the two germline ends. CDR3 region: CASSQISDSGNTIYF. The CDR3 coding sequence is TGTGCCAGCAGCCAAATTAGCGACTCTGGAAACACCATATATTTT.

V usage is TRBV4-2 and J usage is TRBJ2-7; the D gene could be TRBD1 or TRBD2 (6 bases each). The CDR3 sequence is 13 residues long. Germline V gives CDR1 LGHNA, CDR2 YNFKEQ. V lost 0 bases and J 5 bases, leaving 8 bases between the germline ends. CDR3: CASSQDRGHEQYF. For the CDR3, the DNA is TGTGCCAGCAGCCAAGATCGGGGGCACGAGCAGTACTTC.

This sequence joins TRBV25-1 and TRBJ1-1, with D possibly TRBD1 on 6 matching bases. The germline V and J ends were trimmed by 8 bases and 0 bases, with 10 bases remaining between them. CDR3 size: 13 residues. Germline CDR1 and CDR2: MGHDK and SYGVNS. The CDR3 loop is CASQGGMNTEAFF. Here the CDR3 DNA reads TGTGCCAGCCAAGGGGGGATGAACACTGAAGCTTTCTTT. The full variable domain, with the rest looked up from reference TRBV25-1 and TRBJ1-1, is EADIYQTPRYLVIGTGKKITLECSQTMGHDKMYWYQQDPGMELHLIHYSYGVNSTEKGDLSSESTVSRIRTEHFPLTLESARPSHTSQYLCASQGGMNTEAFFGQGTRLTVV.

This rearrangement joins TRBV25-1 to TRBJ2-5, with TRBD2 matching 9 bases. With V trimmed by 6 bases and J by 4 bases, 9 bases remained unmatched. The germline V gene has CDR1 MGHDK and CDR2 SYGVNS. The CDR3 contains 15 residues. The CDR3 spells CASRTGTSFLETQYF. The DNA for the CDR3 is TGTGCCAGCAGAACCGGGACTAGCTTTTTAGAGACCCAGTACTTC.

This clone was counted only a few times. This rearrangement joins TRBV2 to TRBJ2-5, with D possibly matching TRBD2 (5 bases). The J call may be incorrect, as the DNA end agrees better with TRBJ2-7. Germline V gene lookup returns CDR1 SNHLY and CDR2 FYNNEI. The CDR3 contains 12 residues. The CDR3 loop is CASSERGYEQYF. Written as DNA, the CDR3 is TGTGCCAGCAGTGAACGGGGTTACGAGCAGTACTTC.